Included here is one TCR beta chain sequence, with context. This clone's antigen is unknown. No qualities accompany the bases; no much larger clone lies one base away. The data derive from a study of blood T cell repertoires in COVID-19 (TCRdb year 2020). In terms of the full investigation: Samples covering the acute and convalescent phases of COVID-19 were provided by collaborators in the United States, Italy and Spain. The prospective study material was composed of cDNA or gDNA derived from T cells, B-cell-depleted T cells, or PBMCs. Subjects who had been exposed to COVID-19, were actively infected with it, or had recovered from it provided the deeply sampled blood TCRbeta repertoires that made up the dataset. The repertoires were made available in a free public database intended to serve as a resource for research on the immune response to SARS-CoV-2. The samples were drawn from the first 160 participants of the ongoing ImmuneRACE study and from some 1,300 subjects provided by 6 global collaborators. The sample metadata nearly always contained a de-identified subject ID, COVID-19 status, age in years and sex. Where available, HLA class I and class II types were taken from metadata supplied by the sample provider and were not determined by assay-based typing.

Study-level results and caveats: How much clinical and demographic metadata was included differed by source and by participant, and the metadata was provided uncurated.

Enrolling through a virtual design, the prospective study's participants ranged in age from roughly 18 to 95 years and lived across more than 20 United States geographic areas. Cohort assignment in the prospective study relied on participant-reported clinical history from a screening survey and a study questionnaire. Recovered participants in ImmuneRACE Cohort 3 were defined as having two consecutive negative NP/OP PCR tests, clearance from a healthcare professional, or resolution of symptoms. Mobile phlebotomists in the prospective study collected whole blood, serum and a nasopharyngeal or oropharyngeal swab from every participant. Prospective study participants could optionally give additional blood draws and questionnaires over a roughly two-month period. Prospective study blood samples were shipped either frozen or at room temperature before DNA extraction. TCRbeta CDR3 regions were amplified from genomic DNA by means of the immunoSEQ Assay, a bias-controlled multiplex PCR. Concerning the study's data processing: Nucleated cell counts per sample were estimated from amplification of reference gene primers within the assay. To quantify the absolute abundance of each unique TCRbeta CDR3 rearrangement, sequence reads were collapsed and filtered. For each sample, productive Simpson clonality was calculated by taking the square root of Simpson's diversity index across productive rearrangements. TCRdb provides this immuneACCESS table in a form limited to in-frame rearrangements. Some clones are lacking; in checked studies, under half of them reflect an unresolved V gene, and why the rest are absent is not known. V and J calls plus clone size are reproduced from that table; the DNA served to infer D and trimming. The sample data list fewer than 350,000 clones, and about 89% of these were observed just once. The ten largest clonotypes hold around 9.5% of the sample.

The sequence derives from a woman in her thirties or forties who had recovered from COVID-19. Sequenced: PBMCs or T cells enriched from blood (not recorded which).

Here is the DNA: TGTGCCAGCAGCCAAGATAGGGGGGGGATGGGTCTGGAACTGTTTTTT. Its coded protein is CASSQDRGGMGLELFF. The chain couples TRBV4-2 to TRBJ1-4; the D segment could be TRBD1, given 6 matching bases. The cysteine opens and the phenylalanine closes a CDR3 of 16 amino acids. Of all the DNA, just the CDR3 is kept, 48 bases in frame from base 1. According to the germline V gene, CDR1 reads LGHNA and CDR2 reads YNFKEQ. The V end loses 0 bases and the J end loses 12 bases, and a stretch of 20 bases separates them.